A single sample is the source of the 24 T cell receptor beta chains below, sequenced in a study of blood T cell repertoires in COVID-19. Profiling relied on immunoSEQ multiplex PCR, and the TCRdb table lists in-frame clones only, not all of them. Among 200,000 to 250,000 clones listed, about 86% were seen once. Sequenced material: PBMCs or T cells enriched from blood (not recorded which). The receptor set was obtained from a woman in her 40s with acute COVID-19.

The chain uses TRBV5-6 and TRBJ1-2; D perhaps matches TRBD1 (5 bases). The germline V gene has CDR1 SGHDT and CDR2 YYEEEE. The length of the CDR3 is 15 residues. Trimming took off 2 bases at V and 4 bases at J, with 15 bases between the two ends. CDR3 in amino acids: CASSFGYRTAYGYTF. The CDR3 DNA is TGTGCCAGCAGCTTTGGATACAGGACGGCCTATGGCTACACCTTC.

The V call is TRBV9, the J call TRBJ2-3; possible D gene TRBD1, 5 bases. V was pared by 2 bases and J by 5 bases, with 12 bases between. From germline, CDR1 is SGDLS and CDR2 YYNGEE. The CDR3 has 14 amino acids. Here the CDR3 reads CASSVPTRGDTQYF. DNA of the CDR3: TGTGCCAGCAGCGTCCCAACAAGGGGAGATACGCAGTATTTT.

This clone was detected a few times. The chain couples TRBV9 to TRBJ2-7, with TRBD1 matching over 7 bases. CDR1 is SGDLS, CDR2 YYNGEE, per germline. V was pared by 3 bases and J by 6 bases, with 12 bases of the junction left unmatched. CDR3 size: 15 residues. CDR3 in amino acids: CASSAHDTGQSEQYF. The CDR3 coding sequence is TGTGCCAGCAGCGCACACGACACGGGACAGTCCGAGCAGTACTTC. Variable domain in full (rest from reference TRBV9 and TRBJ2-7): DSGVTQTPKHLITATGQRVTLRCSPRSGDLSVYWYQQSLDQGLQFLIQYYNGEERAKGNILERFSAQQFPDLHSELNLSSLELGDSALYFCASSAHDTGQSEQYFGPGTRLTVT.

This chain joins TRBV7-9 and TRBJ2-7; D may be TRBD1 (5 bases). Trimming removed 1 base at V and 0 bases at J, with 10 bases between. The germline gives CDR1 SEHNR, CDR2 FQNEAQ (reference sequence). The CDR3 extends over 15 amino acids. CDR3 nucleotide sequence: TGTGCCAGCAGCTTAGAGGGGTCGAGCTCCTACGAGCAGTACTTC. This codes for CASSLEGSSSYEQYF. Together with reference TRBV7-9 and TRBJ2-7, the CDR3 gives the full variable domain: DTGVSQNPRHKITKRGQNVTFRCDPISEHNRLYWYRQTLGQGPEFLTYFQNEAQLEKSRLLSDRFSAERPKGSFSTLEIQRTEQGDSAMYLCASSLEGSSSYEQYFGPGTRLTVT.

The V gene is TRBV3-1 (or the pseudogene TRBV3-2), the J gene TRBJ2-1; D gene uncertain. The CDR3 consists of 15 residues. V lost 2 bases, J lost 0 bases, and 8 bases lay in between. The germline gives CDR1 LGHDT, CDR2 YNNKEL (reference sequence). The CDR3 DNA is TGTGCCAGCAGCCAACGAGCGAGCTCCTACAATGAGCAGTTCTTC. It codes for CASSQRASSYNEQFF.

CDR3 in DNA: TGTGCCAGCAGCTTAAGGAGGAACACTGAAGCTTTCTTT. Translation: CASSLRRNTEAFF. The chain combines TRBV7-8 with TRBJ1-1; the D is unclear. V was trimmed by 2 bases and J by 1 base, leaving 5 bases between them. Germline V lookup: CDR1 SGHVS, CDR2 FQNEAQ. CDR3 size: 13 residues.

The chain has TRBV10-1 and TRBJ1-1, with 7 bases identical to TRBD1. The CDR3 sequence is 13 residues long. After removal of 5 bases from V and 1 base from J, the junction contained 1 base not matched to a gene. Germline V gene data show CDR1 as WNHNN and CDR2 as SYGVQD (reference sequence). CDR3 sequence reads: CASSRTGNTEAFF. CDR3 sequence (DNA): TGCGCCAGCAGTAGGACAGGGAACACTGAAGCTTTCTTT.

The chain has TRBV7-8 and TRBJ2-2, with 11 bases lining up with TRBD1. The V gene end was trimmed by 2 bases and the J gene end by 5 bases; junction bases not matched to a gene: 1. The CDR3 runs 15 residues. Per germline, CDR1 SGHVS and CDR2 FQNEAQ. Here the CDR3 reads CASSLRDRGTGELFF. CDR3 nucleotide sequence: TGTGCCAGCAGCTTACGGGACAGGGGGACCGGGGAGCTGTTTTTT.

The table lists this clone with a few counts. The chain uses TRBV6-1 and TRBJ1-5; 9 positions agree with TRBD1. This CDR3 comprises 15 residues. Germline CDR1 and CDR2: MNHNS and SASEGT. The V segment lost 2 bases and the J segment 2 bases; nucleotides outside the gene matches: 1. The CDR3 DNA sequence: TGTGCCAGCAGTGAATGGGACAGGGGCAATCAGCCCCAGCATTTT. It codes for CASSEWDRGNQPQHF.

V usage is TRBV7-9 and J usage is TRBJ1-1; weak D call: TRBD1 (5 bases). The CDR3 loop spans 15 amino acids. V lost 0 bases, J lost 2 bases, and 10 bases lay in between. Germline V gene sequence: CDR1 SEHNR, CDR2 FQNEAQ (reference sequence). CDR3: CASSLAGGDNTEAFF. For the CDR3, the DNA is TGTGCCAGCAGCTTAGCCGGGGGTGATAACACTGAAGCTTTCTTT.

The chain uses TRBV6-1 and TRBJ2-1, with D possibly matching TRBD1 (5 bases). Trimming removed 0 bases at V and 4 bases at J, with 10 bases between. Per germline, CDR1 MNHNS and CDR2 SASEGT. This CDR3 is 15 amino acids long. The CDR3 reads CASSEARQIYNEQFF. The CDR3 DNA follows: TGTGCCAGCAGTGAAGCTCGACAGATTTACAATGAGCAGTTCTTC.

This chain links TRBV11-1 with TRBJ2-7; 7 bases fit TRBD2. V shed 3 bases and J 2 bases; nucleotides not matched to a gene: 4. The CDR3 has 14 residues. Germline CDR1 and CDR2: SGHAT and FQDESV (reference sequence). DNA of the CDR3: TGTGCCAGCAGCTTTTGGGGGGGGACCTACGAGCAGTACTTC. Encoded protein: CASSFWGGTYEQYF.

The chain joins TRBV5-8 to TRBJ2-3; 10 bases fit TRBD2. The CDR3 has 15 amino acids. Germline CDR1 is SGHTS and CDR2 is YDEGEE. Trimming at V came to 6 bases and at J to 3 bases, leaving 7 bases not matched to a gene. The CDR3 loop reads CASTRAGGRTDTQYF. The CDR3 nucleotides read TGTGCCAGCACCCGAGCGGGGGGGAGGACAGATACGCAGTATTTT.

The gene calls are TRBV7-8 and TRBJ1-1, with D perhaps matching TRBD1 (5 bases). Germline V gene sequence: CDR1 SGHVS, CDR2 FQNEAQ. Trimming cost V 5 bases and J 0 bases, with 13 bases left between them. There are 15 residues in the CDR3. Here the CDR3 reads CASSLTGGMNTEAFF. CDR3 sequence (DNA): TGTGCCAGCAGCCTTACCGGGGGGATGAACACTGAAGCTTTCTTT.

The V gene is TRBV30, the J gene TRBJ2-3; D is unclear. V lost 2 bases to trimming and J lost 5 bases, with 8 bases between them. The CDR3 spans 12 residues. Germline V gene data show CDR1 as GTSNPN and CDR2 as SVGIG (reference sequence). CDR3 sequence: CAWSPSGDTQYF. The CDR3 DNA reads as TGTGCCTGGAGTCCCTCGGGAGATACGCAGTATTTT.

The chain carries TRBV7-3 and TRBJ2-3; D remains ambiguous. Trimming took 0 bases from V and 1 from J, leaving 5 bases between them. Germline CDR1 reads SGHTA; CDR2 reads FQGTGA. The CDR3 covers 14 residues. CDR3 in DNA: TGTGCCAGCAGCTTAACTGAGGGCACAGATACGCAGTATTTT. This translates into CASSLTEGTDTQYF.

This chain links TRBV11-3 with TRBJ2-7; 10 positions match TRBD2. The V segment lost 0 bases and the J segment 1 base; nucleotides outside the gene matches: 3. Germline-derived CDR1 and CDR2 are SGHNT and YENEEA. The CDR3 extends over 16 amino acids. The DNA for the CDR3 is TGTGCCAGCAGCTTAGATCTTAGCGGGGGGTCCTACGAGCAGTACTTC. This codes for CASSLDLSGGSYEQYF.

As for this clone: Other DNA sequences in this specimen translate into the identical CDR3. This rearrangement joins TRBV27 to TRBJ2-7; D is perhaps TRBD1 (6 bases). V dropped 2 bases and J dropped 1 base, with 9 bases sitting between them. This CDR3 contains 14 residues. Germline V gene data show CDR1 as MNHEY and CDR2 as SMNVEV (reference sequence). The CDR3 bases are TGTGCCAGCAGTTTAAGCCAGGGGTCCTACGAGCAGTACTTC. It codes for CASSLSQGSYEQYF.

This clone was counted once. The V call is TRBV10-3, the J call TRBJ1-1, with 7 bases aligning to TRBD1. From germline, CDR1 is ENHRY and CDR2 SYGVKD. V trimming: 4 bases; J trimming: 1 base; junction bases outside the gene matches: 6. This CDR3 is built from 15 residues. The CDR3 coding sequence is TGTGCCATCAGTGGCGGGGACAGCGGGAACACTGAAGCTTTCTTT. Amino acids: CAISGGDSGNTEAFF.

This clone showed up just once. The CDR3 reads CASSPWGVGADTQYF. The CDR3 nucleotides are TGCGCCAGCAGCCCATGGGGCGTTGGGGCAGATACGCAGTATTTT. The V gene is TRBV5-1, the J gene TRBJ2-3, with a weak D call TRBD1 (5 bases). CDR3 size: 15 residues. The ends were cut back, 4 bases at V and 4 bases at J, with 16 bases in the middle. Germline CDR1 SGHRS, CDR2 YFSETQ.

V gene TRBV19 combines with J gene TRBJ1-2, with D uncertain. Germline lookup yields CDR1 LNHDA and CDR2 SQIVND (reference sequence). V shed 10 bases and J shed 8 bases, with 17 bases lying between them. The CDR3 is 12 amino acids. Here the CDR3 DNA reads TGTGCCACTTCTCACGGGAGGGAAGGCTACACCTTC. Amino acid sequence: CATSHGREGYTF.

The genes are TRBV7-3 and TRBJ1-2; D perhaps matches TRBD1 (6 bases). The CDR3 is 16 residues long. Per the germline V gene, CDR1 is SGHTA and CDR2 is FQGTGA. The V end was cut by 3 bases, the J end by 8 bases, with 22 bases between. The CDR3 DNA follows: TGTGCCAGCAGCTTGACCGGGACAACTCCCCGAGGGGGCTACACCTTC. Protein sequence: CASSLTGTTPRGGYTF.

With regard to this clone: One junction end disagrees with the germline gene, perhaps due to a read error. CDR3 loop: CASSHNNGYTF. In DNA form, the CDR3 reads TGCGCCAGCAGCCATAACAATGGCTACACCTTC. This rearrangement joins TRBV4-1 to TRBJ1-2; no definite D call. CDR3 length: 11 amino acids. Germline CDR1 is MGHRA and CDR2 is YSYEKL.

This chain uses TRBV19 with TRBJ1-4; TRBD1 might be the D (6 bases). V was pared by 3 bases and J by 8 bases, with 16 bases between. CDR1 and CDR2 from the germline V gene are LNHDA and SQIVND (reference sequence). The CDR3 sequence is 15 residues long. CDR3 nucleotides: TGTGCCAGTAGTATTTATGGCCAGGGGACCGAAAAACTGTTTTTT. Translating it yields CASSIYGQGTEKLFF.